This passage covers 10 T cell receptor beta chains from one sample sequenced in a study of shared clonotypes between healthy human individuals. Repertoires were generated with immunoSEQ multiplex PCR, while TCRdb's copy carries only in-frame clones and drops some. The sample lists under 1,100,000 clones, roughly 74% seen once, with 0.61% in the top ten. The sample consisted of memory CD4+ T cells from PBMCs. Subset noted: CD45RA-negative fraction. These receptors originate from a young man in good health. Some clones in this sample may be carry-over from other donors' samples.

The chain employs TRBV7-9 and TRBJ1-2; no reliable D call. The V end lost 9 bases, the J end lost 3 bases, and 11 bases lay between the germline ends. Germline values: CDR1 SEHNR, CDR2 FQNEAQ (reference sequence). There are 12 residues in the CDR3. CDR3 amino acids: CASGGGDYGYTF. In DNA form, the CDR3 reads TGTGCCAGTGGTGGCGGTGACTATGGCTACACCTTC.

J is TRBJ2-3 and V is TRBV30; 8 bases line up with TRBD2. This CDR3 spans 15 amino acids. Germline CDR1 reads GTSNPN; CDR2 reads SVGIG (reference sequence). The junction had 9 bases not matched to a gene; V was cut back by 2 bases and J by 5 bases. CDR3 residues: CAWSQASGRVDTQYF. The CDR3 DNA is TGTGCCTGGAGTCAGGCTAGCGGGCGTGTAGATACGCAGTATTTT.

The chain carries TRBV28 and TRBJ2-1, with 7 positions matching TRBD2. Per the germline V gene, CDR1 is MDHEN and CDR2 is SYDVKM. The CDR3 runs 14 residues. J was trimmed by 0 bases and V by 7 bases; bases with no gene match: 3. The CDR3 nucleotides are TGTGCCAGCATTGCGGGGGACTCCTACAATGAGCAGTTCTTC. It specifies CASIAGDSYNEQFF. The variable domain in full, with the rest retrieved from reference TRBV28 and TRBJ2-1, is DVKVTQSSRYLVKRTGEKVFLECVQDMDHENMFWYRQDPGLGLRLIYFSYDVKMKEKGDIPEGYSVSREKKERFSLILESASTNQTSMYLCASIAGDSYNEQFFGPGTRLTVL.

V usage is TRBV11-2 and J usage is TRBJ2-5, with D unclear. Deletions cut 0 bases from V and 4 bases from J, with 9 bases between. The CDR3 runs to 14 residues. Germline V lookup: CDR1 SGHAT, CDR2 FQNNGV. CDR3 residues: CASSLDRTGETQYF. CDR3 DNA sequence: TGTGCCAGCAGCTTAGATCGGACCGGAGAGACCCAGTACTTC.

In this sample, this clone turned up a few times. The CDR3 coding sequence is TGTGCCAGCAGCAAAGTAAAGGGACAGGAGGGTGAAGCTTTCTTT. Its protein is CASSKVKGQEGEAFF. V gene TRBV21-1 combines with J gene TRBJ1-1; the listed D gene, TRBD1, was not tested against the DNA. TRBV21-1 is marked as a pseudogene. The CDR3 contains 15 residues.

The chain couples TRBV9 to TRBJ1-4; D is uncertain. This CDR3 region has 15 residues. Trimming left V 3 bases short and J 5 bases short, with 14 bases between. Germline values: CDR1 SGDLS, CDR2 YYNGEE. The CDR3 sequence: CASSAIDGLNEKLFF. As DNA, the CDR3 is TGTGCCAGCAGCGCCATAGACGGCCTGAATGAAAAACTGTTTTTT.

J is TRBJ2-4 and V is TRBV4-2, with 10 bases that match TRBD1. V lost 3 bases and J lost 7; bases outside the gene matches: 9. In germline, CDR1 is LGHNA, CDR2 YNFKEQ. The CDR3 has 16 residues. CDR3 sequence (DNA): TGTGCCAGCAGCCAGGAAGGGACAGGGGTCGGGAACATTCAGTACTTC. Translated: CASSQEGTGVGNIQYF.

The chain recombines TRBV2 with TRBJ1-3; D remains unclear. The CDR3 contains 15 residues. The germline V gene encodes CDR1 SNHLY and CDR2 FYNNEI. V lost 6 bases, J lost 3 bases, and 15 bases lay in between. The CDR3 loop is CASSSGPGIGNTIYF. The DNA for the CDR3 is TGTGCCAGCAGCTCCGGGCCGGGGATTGGAAACACCATATATTTT.

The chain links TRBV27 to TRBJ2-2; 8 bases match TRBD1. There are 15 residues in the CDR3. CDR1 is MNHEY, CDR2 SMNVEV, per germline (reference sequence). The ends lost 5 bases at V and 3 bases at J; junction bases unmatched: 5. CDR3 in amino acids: CASSGARGHTGELFF. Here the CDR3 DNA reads TGTGCCAGCAGTGGGGCCAGGGGGCACACCGGGGAGCTGTTTTTT.

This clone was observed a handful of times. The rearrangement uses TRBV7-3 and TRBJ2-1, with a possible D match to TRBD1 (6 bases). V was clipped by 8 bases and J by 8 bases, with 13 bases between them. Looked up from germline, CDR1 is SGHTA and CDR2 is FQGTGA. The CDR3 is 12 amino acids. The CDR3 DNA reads TGTGCCAGCGGTCAGGGGAACGATGAGCAGTTCTTC. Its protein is CASGQGNDEQFF.